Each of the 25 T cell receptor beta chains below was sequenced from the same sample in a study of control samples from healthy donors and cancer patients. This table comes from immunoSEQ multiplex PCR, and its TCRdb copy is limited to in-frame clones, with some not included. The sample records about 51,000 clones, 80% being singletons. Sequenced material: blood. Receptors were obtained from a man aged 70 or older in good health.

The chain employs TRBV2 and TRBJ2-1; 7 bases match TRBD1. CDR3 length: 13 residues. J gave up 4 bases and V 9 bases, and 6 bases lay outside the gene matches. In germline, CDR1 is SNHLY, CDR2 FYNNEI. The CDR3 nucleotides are TGTGCCAGGGGGTCGGGACAGTACAATGAGCAGTTCTTC. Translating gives CARGSGQYNEQFF. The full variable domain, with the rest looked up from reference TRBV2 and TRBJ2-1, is EPEVTQTPSHQVTQMGQEVILRCVPISNHLYFYWYRQILGQKVEFLVSFYNNEISEKSEIFDDQFSVERPDGSNFTLKIRSTKLEDSAMYFCARGSGQYNEQFFGPGTRLTVL.

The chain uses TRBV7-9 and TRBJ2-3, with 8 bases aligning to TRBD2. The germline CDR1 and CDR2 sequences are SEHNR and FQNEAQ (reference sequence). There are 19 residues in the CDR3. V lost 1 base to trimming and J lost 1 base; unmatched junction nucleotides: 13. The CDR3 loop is CASSLGGVEREIRTDTQYF. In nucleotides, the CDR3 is TGTGCCAGCAGCTTAGGGGGCGTGGAGCGGGAGATACGCACAGATACGCAGTATTTT.

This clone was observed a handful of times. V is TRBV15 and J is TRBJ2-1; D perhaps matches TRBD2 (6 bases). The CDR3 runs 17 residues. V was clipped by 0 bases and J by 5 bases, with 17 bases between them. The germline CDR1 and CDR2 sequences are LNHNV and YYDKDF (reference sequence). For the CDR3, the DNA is TGTGCCACCAGCAGAGATAGCTTGCCGGGAGTGCACAATGAGCAGTTCTTC. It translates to CATSRDSLPGVHNEQFF. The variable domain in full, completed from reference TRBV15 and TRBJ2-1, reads DAMVIQNPRYQVTQFGKPVTLSCSQTLNHNVMYWYQQKSSQAPKLLFHYYDKDFNNEADTPDNFQSRRPNTSFCFLDIRSPGLGDTAMYLCATSRDSLPGVHNEQFFGPGTRLTVL.

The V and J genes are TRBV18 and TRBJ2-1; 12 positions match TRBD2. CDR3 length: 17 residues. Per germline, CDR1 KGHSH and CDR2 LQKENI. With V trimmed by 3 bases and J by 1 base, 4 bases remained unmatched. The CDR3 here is CASSPRLAGDSYNEQFF. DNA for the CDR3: TGTGCCAGCTCACCTCGACTAGCGGGGGATTCCTACAATGAGCAGTTCTTC.

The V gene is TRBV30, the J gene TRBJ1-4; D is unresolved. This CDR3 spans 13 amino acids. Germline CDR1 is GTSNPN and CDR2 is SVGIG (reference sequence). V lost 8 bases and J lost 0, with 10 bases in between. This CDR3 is CALLPSTNEKLFF. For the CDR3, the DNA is TGTGCCCTATTACCGTCAACTAATGAAAAACTGTTTTTT.

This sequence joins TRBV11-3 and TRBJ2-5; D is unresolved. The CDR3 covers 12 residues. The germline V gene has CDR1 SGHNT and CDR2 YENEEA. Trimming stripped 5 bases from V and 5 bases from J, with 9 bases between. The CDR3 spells CASSRPIETQYF. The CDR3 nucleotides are TGTGCCAGCAGCCGACCGATTGAGACCCAGTACTTC.

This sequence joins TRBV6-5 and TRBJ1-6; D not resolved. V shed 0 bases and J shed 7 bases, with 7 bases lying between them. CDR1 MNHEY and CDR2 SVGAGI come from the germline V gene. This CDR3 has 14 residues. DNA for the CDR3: TGTGCCAGCAGTTACTCGGGTGGGAATTCACCCCTCCACTTT. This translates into CASSYSGGNSPLHF.

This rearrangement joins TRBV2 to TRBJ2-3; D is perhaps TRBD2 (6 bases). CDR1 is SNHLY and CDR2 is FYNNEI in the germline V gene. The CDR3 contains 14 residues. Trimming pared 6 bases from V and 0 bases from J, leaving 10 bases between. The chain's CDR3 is CASSFGGSTDTQYF. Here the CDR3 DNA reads TGTGCCAGCAGCTTTGGGGGGAGCACAGATACGCAGTATTTT.

In DNA form, the CDR3 reads TGTGCCAGCAGCCCTAGGACTAGCGGGGGGTCGCAGTATTTT. It is translated as CASSPRTSGGSQYF. The chain recombines TRBV7-2 with TRBJ2-3; 14 bases match TRBD2. The CDR3 contains 14 residues. J gave up 10 bases and V 5 bases, and 5 bases lay outside the gene matches. Germline CDR1 SGHTA, CDR2 FQGNSA.

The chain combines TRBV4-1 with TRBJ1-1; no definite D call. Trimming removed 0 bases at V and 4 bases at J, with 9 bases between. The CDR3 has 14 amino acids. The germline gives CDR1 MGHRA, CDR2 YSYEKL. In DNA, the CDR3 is TGCGCCAGCAGCCAAGAGAGGGAGGCCACTGAAGCTTTCTTT. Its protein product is CASSQEREATEAFF.

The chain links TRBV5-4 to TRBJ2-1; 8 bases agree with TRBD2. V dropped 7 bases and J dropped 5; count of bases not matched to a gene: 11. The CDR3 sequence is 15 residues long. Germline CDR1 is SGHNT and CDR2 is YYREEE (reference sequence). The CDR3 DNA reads TGTGCCAGCGTCGCCGGGACTAGAGGCAACAATGAGCAGTTCTTC. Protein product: CASVAGTRGNNEQFF.

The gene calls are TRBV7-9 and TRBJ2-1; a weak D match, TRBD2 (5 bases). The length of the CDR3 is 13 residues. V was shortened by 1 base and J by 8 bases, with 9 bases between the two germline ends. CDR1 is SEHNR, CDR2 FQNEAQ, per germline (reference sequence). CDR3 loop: CASSLGGWDEQFF. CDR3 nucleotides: TGTGCCAGCAGCTTAGGAGGGTGGGATGAGCAGTTCTTC.

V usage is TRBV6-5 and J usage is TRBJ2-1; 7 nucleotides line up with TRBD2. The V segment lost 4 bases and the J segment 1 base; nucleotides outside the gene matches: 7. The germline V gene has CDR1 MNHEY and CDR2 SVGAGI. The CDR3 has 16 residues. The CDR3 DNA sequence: TGTGCCAGCAGTTCGGGACTACTTAATTCCTACAATGAGCAGTTCTTC. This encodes CASSSGLLNSYNEQFF.

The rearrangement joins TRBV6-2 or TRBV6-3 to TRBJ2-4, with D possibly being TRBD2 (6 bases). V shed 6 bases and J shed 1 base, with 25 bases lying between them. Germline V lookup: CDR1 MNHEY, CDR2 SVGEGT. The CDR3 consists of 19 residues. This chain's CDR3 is CASSLDTPGRTAAKNIQYF. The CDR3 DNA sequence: TGTGCCAGCAGCCTGGACACTCCGGGGAGGACGGCTGCCAAAAACATTCAGTACTTC.

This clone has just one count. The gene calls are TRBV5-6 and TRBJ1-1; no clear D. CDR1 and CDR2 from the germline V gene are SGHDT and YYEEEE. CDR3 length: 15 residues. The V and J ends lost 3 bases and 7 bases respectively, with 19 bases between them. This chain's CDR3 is CASSSRPALQVEAFF. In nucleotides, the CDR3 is TGTGCCAGCAGCTCCCGCCCGGCGCTTCAGGTTGAAGCTTTCTTT.

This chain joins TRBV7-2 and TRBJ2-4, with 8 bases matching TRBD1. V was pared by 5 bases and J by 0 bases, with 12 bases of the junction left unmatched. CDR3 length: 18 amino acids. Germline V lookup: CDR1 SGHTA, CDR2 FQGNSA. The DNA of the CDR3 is TGTGCCAGCAGCCCACGGACAGGGAGCCTGCTAGCCAAAAACATTCAGTACTTC. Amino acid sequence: CASSPRTGSLLAKNIQYF.

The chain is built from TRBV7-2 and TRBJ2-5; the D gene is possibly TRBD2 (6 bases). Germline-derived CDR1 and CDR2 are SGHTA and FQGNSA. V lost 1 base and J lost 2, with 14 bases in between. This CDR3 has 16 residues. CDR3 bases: TGTGCCAGCAGCTTAGTGGGCGGGGTTGGTCAAGAGACCCAGTACTTC. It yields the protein CASSLVGGVGQETQYF.

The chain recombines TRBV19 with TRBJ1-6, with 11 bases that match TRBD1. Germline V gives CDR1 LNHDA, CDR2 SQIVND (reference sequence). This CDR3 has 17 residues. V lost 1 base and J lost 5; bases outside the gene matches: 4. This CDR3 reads CASSIGPGQGDNSPLHF. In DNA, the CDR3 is TGTGCCAGTAGTATAGGTCCGGGACAGGGGGATAATTCACCCCTCCACTTT.

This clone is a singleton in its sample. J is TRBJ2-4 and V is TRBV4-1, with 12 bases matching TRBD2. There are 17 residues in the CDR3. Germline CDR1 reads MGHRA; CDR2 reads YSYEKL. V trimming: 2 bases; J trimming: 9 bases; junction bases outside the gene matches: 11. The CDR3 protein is CASSQQGLAGYLGIQYF. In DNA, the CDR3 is TGCGCCAGCAGCCAACAGGGACTAGCGGGTTACTTGGGCATTCAGTACTTC.

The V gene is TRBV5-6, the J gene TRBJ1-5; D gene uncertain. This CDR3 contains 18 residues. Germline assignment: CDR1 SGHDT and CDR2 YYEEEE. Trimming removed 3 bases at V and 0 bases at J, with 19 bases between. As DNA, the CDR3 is TGTGCCAGCAGCTCGGTCAGAGGAGGATATTATAGCAATCAGCCCCAGCATTTT. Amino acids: CASSSVRGGYYSNQPQHF. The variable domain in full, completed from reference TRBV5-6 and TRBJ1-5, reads DAGVTQSPTHLIKTRGQQVTLRCSPKSGHDTVSWYQQALGQGPQFIFQYYEEEERQRGNFPDRFSGHQFPNYSSELNVNALLLGDSALYLCASSSVRGGYYSNQPQHFGDGTRLSIL.

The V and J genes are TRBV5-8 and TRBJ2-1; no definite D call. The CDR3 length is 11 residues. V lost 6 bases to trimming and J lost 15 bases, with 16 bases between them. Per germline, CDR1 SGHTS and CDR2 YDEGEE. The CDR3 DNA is TGTGCCAGCACCTATGTTGGCCAAGGGTTCTTC. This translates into CASTYVGQGFF.

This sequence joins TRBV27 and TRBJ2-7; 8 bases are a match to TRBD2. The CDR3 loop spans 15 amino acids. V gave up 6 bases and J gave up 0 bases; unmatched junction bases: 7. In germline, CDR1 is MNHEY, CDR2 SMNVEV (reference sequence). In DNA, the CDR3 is TGTGCCAGCAGACGGACTAGCCAATCCTCCTACGAGCAGTACTTC. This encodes CASRRTSQSSYEQYF.

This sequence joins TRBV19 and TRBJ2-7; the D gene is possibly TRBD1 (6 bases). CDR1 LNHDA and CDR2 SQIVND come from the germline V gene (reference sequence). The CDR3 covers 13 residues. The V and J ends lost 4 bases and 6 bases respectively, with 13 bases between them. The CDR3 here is CASSTNRESEQYF. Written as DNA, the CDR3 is TGTGCCAGTAGTACCAACAGGGAGAGCGAGCAGTACTTC.

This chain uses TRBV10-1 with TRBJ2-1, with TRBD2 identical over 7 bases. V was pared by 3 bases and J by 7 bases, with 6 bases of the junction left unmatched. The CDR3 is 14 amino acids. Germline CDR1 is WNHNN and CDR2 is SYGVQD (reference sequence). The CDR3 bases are TGCGCCAGCAGTGATATCGGGGGGAGGAATGAGCAGTTCTTC. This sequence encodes CASSDIGGRNEQFF.

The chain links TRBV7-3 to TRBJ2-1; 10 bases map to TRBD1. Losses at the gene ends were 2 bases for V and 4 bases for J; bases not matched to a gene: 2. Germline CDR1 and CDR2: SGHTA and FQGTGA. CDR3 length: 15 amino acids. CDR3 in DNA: TGTGCCAGCAGCTTAGGACAGGGGGGATACAATGAGCAGTTCTTC. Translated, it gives CASSLGQGGYNEQFF.